The sequence of this T cell receptor (beta chain) was determined in a study of T cell clonotyping in hematopoietic cell transplantation. The CDR3 length is 13 residues. Per the germline V gene, CDR1 is MDHEN and CDR2 is SYDVKM. V shed 9 bases and J shed 2 bases, with 13 bases lying between them. Measured with immunoSEQ multiplex PCR; TCRdb has only the in-frame clones, and not every one. The sample has roughly 37,000 clones, approximately 89% seen once. The chain joins TRBV28 to TRBJ1-1; the D is unclear. The sample comprised peripheral blood mononuclear cells. The source of this sequence is a woman aged 40 to 50 in good health. Some clones in this sample may be carry-over from other donors' samples. Written as DNA, the CDR3 is TGTGCCAGTAGATACCGGGAAAACACTGAAGCTTTCTTT. Encoded protein: CASRYRENTEAFF.